This T cell receptor (beta chain) was found in a study of blood T cell repertoires in COVID-19. Study information: Specimens from acute and convalescent COVID-19 originated in the United States, Italy and Spain. Sources were T cells, B-cell-depleted T cells, or PBMCs; the material itself was cDNA or gDNA.

In the original analysis: Amplification of reference gene primers provided the estimated nucleated cell counts. Profiling relied on immunoSEQ multiplex PCR, and the TCRdb table lists in-frame clones only, not all of them. V, J and clone size are taken as reported in that table, and D and trimming were inferred from the DNA itself. The data contain around 100,000 clones, approximately 86% of them singletons. The ends lost 7 bases at V and 6 bases at J; junction bases unmatched: 11. In germline, CDR1 is KGHDR, CDR2 SFDVKD. This CDR3 comprises 15 residues. Specimen: peripheral blood. The genes are TRBV24-1 and TRBJ2-1; TRBD1 agrees at 7 bases. The receptor comes from a human donor in a cohort sampled during active COVID-19. The CDR3 here is CATRDTGDVSNEQFF. The CDR3 DNA sequence: TGTGCCACCAGAGATACAGGGGACGTGTCCAATGAGCAGTTCTTC.